The clone carrying this T cell receptor (beta chain) was observed a handful of times. Its antigen is not known. Unique molecular identifiers were used in preparing the TCRbeta library. A single record per CDR3 protein comes from TCRdb applying MiXCR to the PCR reads. The sample records nearly 350,000 distinct CDR3 sequences, around 16% being singletons. These data are taken from a study of T-cell reconstitution after alpha-beta-depleted transplantation in children. General study results and limits: At the one-year point after transplant, T-cell counts and TCRbeta diversity were found to come mostly from T cells that had been newly produced. The origin of high day-60 TCRbeta diversity in some patients lay in surviving recipient T cells and thymic progenitors. Several hundred rapidly expanded clones from non-depleted graft cells reportedly supplied alpha-beta T cells about two months post-transplant.

The sequence was collected from a male patient aged 2-10 years who had a stem cell transplant for acute lymphoblastic leukemia, so the T cells may come from the graft donor. This specimen was PBMCs, mostly from graft donor cells, taken 360 days after TCRalphabeta/CD19-depleted stem cell transplant.

CDR3 coding DNA: TGTGCCAGCAGTGGATCCCTGGGCACCTACGAGCAGTACTTC. Amino acids: CASSGSLGTYEQYF. The V call is TRBV28, the J call TRBJ2-7, with D uncertain. Trimming left V 5 bases short and J 2 bases short, with 13 bases between. The CDR3 totals 14 residues. Germline V lookup: CDR1 MDHEN, CDR2 SYDVKM.